This T cell receptor (beta chain) was obtained from a study of blood T cell repertoires in COVID-19. Across the study: Specimens from acute and convalescent COVID-19 originated in the United States, Italy and Spain. T cells, B-cell-depleted T cells, or PBMCs provided the cDNA or gDNA that served as material.

Per the authors' pipeline: Using reference gene primer amplification, nucleated cell counts were estimated. Profiled with immunoSEQ multiplex PCR; TCRdb holds only in-frame clones, not every one. V and J calls and clone size are given by that table; D and trimming were obtained from the DNA. The sample lists 350,000 to 550,000 clones; approximately 90% were seen once. The clonotype originates from a woman in her 30s with acute or convalescent COVID-19. The specimen sequenced was peripheral blood.

CDR3 coding DNA: TGTGCCAGCAGCGGGGGGGAAGTCGAGCAGTACTTC. It encodes CASSGGEVEQYF. The V and J genes are TRBV5-4 and TRBJ2-7; 7 bases align to TRBD2. The length of the CDR3 is 12 residues. Germline assignment: CDR1 SGHNT and CDR2 YYREEE (reference sequence). V dropped 4 bases and J dropped 6; count of bases not matched to a gene: 4.